The 8 T cell receptor beta chains presented below share a single source sample, sequenced in a study of blood T cell repertoires in COVID-19. Profiling relied on immunoSEQ multiplex PCR, and the TCRdb table lists in-frame clones only, not all of them. The sample has about 58,000 clones; about four fifths are singletons. Sequencing was done on a sample of peripheral blood. The receptors here all came from a human donor in a cohort sampled during active COVID-19.

V and J are TRBV28 and TRBJ2-7; D is uncertain. Trimming left V 5 bases short and J 2 bases short, with 7 bases between. CDR3 length: 12 residues. CDR1 is MDHEN, CDR2 SYDVKM, per germline. The DNA of the CDR3 is TGTGCCAGCAGTATTTTAACCTACGAGCAGTACTTC. This sequence encodes CASSILTYEQYF.

The chain is built from TRBV6-1 and TRBJ2-3; D unclear. Trimming left V 3 bases short and J 2 bases short, with 6 bases between. This CDR3 comprises 13 residues. Germline V gene data show CDR1 as MNHNS and CDR2 as SASEGT. The CDR3 DNA is TGTGCCAGCAGTGACAGGCCCACAGATACGCAGTATTTT. Translated, it gives CASSDRPTDTQYF.

This clone was recorded only once. The CDR3 sequence: CASSQGQAYEQYF. Written as DNA, the CDR3 is TGTGCCAGCAGCCAGGGACAAGCCTACGAGCAGTACTTC. The chain joins TRBV5-8 to TRBJ2-7, with D perhaps matching TRBD1 (6 bases). The V gene's germline CDR1 is SGHTS and CDR2 YDEGEE. This CDR3 region has 13 residues. With 4 bases removed from V and 2 bases from J, the gap between germline ends came to 10 bases.

The chain is built from TRBV7-3 and TRBJ1-1; a weak D match, TRBD1 (6 bases). Trimming pared 4 bases from V and 5 bases from J, leaving 11 bases between. The CDR3 is made up of 13 amino acids. Germline V gene lookup returns CDR1 SGHTA and CDR2 FQGTGA. CDR3 sequence reads: CASSSGVRTEAFF. The DNA for the CDR3 is TGTGCCAGCAGCTCAGGGGTCAGGACTGAAGCTTTCTTT.

The sample holds a few counts of this clone. The chain couples TRBV30 to TRBJ2-1; 8 bases align to TRBD1. CDR3 length: 13 residues. The V gene's germline CDR1 is GTSNPN and CDR2 SVGIG (reference sequence). The V and J ends lost 2 bases and 8 bases, in that order; junction bases with no gene match: 5. The CDR3 nucleotides read TGTGCCTGGAGTCCCGGACAGGGCGATGAGCAGTTCTTC. Encoded protein: CAWSPGQGDEQFF.

This clone occurred many times. The chain joins TRBV7-2 to TRBJ2-1; D is uncertain. The germline V gene encodes CDR1 SGHTA and CDR2 FQGNSA. Trimming left V 1 base short and J 9 bases short, with 13 bases between. This CDR3 comprises 14 residues. The CDR3, as DNA: TGTGCCAGCAGCTTAGAACCGGCGAAGCGTGAGCAGTTCTTC. Amino acid sequence: CASSLEPAKREQFF.

This clone was detected a few times. V and J are TRBV15 and TRBJ2-2; possibly TRBD1 for D (5 bases). V gave up 0 bases and J gave up 5 bases, with 16 bases separating them. This CDR3 is built from 17 residues. Germline CDR1 reads LNHNV; CDR2 reads YYDKDF (reference sequence). CDR3 region: CATSREWGVYGTGELFF. The CDR3, as DNA: TGTGCCACCAGCAGAGAATGGGGCGTGTATGGTACCGGGGAGCTGTTTTTT.

This chain joins TRBV4-1 and TRBJ1-2; 7 bases agree with TRBD1. This CDR3 is 15 amino acids long. Germline V CDR1 and CDR2: MGHRA, YSYEKL. The junction had 5 bases not matched to a gene; V was cut back by 0 bases and J by 4 bases. The CDR3, as DNA: TGCGCCAGCAGCCAAGAGAACAGGGGAAGCTATGGCTACACCTTC. Translating gives CASSQENRGSYGYTF.